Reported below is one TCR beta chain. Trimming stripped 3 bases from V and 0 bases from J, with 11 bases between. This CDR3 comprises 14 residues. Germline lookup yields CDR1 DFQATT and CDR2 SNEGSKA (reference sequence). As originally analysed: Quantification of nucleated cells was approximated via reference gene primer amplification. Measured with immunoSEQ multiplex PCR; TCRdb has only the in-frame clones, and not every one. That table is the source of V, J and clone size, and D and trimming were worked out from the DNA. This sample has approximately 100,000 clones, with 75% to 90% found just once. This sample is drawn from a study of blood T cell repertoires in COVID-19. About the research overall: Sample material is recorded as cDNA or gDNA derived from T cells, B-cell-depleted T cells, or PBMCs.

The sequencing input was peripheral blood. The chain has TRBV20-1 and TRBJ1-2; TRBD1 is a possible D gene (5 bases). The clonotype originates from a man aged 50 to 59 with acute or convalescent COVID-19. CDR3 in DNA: TGCAGTGCTAGTATTCCAGGGACTAACTATGGCTACACCTTC. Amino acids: CSASIPGTNYGYTF.